The clone carrying this TCR beta chain was counted at least ten times. TCRdb called the RACE reads again in MiXCR, with one record for every CDR3 protein. This table holds 35,000 to 50,000 distinct CDR3 sequences, 3.5% to 4.5% found once. The data were obtained in a study of human T cells and chemical hapten exposure. Trimming took off 1 base at V and 6 bases at J, with 7 bases between the two ends. The CDR3 extends over 12 amino acids. Germline CDR1 DFQATT, CDR2 SNEGSKA (reference sequence). The time point denotes: healthy volunteer bleed at 2 weeks. Someone pulled total RNA out of unfractionated whole blood.

Sequencing was carried out using whole blood. The genes are TRBV20-1 and TRBJ1-5; possible D gene TRBD1, 5 bases. The TCR sequence derives from a female donor in good health. Some clones in this sample may be carry-over from other donors' samples. CDR3 sequence reads: CSARGGSQPQHF. The CDR3 coding sequence is TGCAGTGCTAGAGGGGGGAGTCAGCCCCAGCATTTT.